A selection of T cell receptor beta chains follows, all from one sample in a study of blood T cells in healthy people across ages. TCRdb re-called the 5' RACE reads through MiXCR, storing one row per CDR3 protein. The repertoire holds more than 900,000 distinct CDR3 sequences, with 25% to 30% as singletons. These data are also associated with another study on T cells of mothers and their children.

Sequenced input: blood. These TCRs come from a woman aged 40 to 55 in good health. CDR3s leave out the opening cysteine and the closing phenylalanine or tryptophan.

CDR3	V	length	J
ASSVGGGARNEQY	TRBV9	13	TRBJ2-7
ASSPGRASYEQY	TRBV6-2/TRBV6-3	12	TRBJ2-7
ASSQDGPTQY	TRBV3-1	10	TRBJ2-3
ASTYLSGNTEAF	TRBV6-2/TRBV6-3	12	TRBJ1-1
ASLTAPPSYGYT	TRBV6-1	12	TRBJ1-2
ASSGLGAVTDTQY	TRBV9	13	TRBJ2-3
ASSPGQDFYEQY	TRBV18	12	TRBJ2-7
ASSETRAAYEQY	TRBV2	12	TRBJ2-7
AKTEGSGNSNQPQH	TRBV12-3/TRBV12-4	14	TRBJ1-5
ATATGGASYEQY	TRBV15	12	TRBJ2-7
ASSLEGYGYT	TRBV5-1	10	TRBJ1-2
ASRSGGSLDNSPLH	TRBV12-3/TRBV12-4	14	TRBJ1-6
SVVRQGAREQY	TRBV29-1	11	TRBJ2-7
ASSLSYGSSTGELF	TRBV27	14	TRBJ2-2
ASSASGPYNEQY	TRBV5-1	12	-
SGGGGYSYNEQY	TRBV29-1	12	-
ASSDLPPGQGNTEAF	TRBV27	15	TRBJ1-1
ASSSGTSGPNEQF	TRBV28	13	TRBJ2-1
SVLVGSSDGYT	TRBV29-1	11	TRBJ1-2
ASSIADGYT	TRBV19	9	TRBJ1-2
ASSSRDSYAKNYGYT	TRBV7-9	15	TRBJ1-2
ASSASPRAGGRAVLQETQY	TRBV9	19	TRBJ2-5